What follows are 2 T cell receptor beta chains derived from one specimen sequenced in a study of blood T cell repertoires in COVID-19. Method: immunoSEQ multiplex PCR; TCRdb's copy keeps in-frame clones and lacks some. This table holds 160,000 or so clones, approximately 84% found once. Sequencing input: peripheral blood. These receptors were taken from a woman older than 75 with acute or convalescent COVID-19.

The chain recombines TRBV4-1 with TRBJ1-2, with D tentatively TRBD1 (6 bases). The CDR3 totals 16 residues. The germline CDR1 and CDR2 sequences are MGHRA and YSYEKL. V dropped 1 base and J dropped 4 bases, with 16 bases sitting between them. Here the CDR3 reads CASSQGGGRGAYGYTF. CDR3 nucleotide sequence: TGCGCCAGCAGCCAAGGCGGGGGCAGGGGAGCCTATGGCTACACCTTC.

The rearrangement links TRBV7-2 to TRBJ1-1; unclear D gene. The germline CDR1 and CDR2 sequences are SGHTA and FQGNSA. There are 15 residues in the CDR3. V lost 1 base, J lost 4 bases, and 13 bases lay in between. The CDR3 protein is CASSLGGEFGTEAFF. In nucleotides, the CDR3 is TGTGCCAGCAGCTTAGGCGGGGAGTTCGGCACTGAAGCTTTCTTT.